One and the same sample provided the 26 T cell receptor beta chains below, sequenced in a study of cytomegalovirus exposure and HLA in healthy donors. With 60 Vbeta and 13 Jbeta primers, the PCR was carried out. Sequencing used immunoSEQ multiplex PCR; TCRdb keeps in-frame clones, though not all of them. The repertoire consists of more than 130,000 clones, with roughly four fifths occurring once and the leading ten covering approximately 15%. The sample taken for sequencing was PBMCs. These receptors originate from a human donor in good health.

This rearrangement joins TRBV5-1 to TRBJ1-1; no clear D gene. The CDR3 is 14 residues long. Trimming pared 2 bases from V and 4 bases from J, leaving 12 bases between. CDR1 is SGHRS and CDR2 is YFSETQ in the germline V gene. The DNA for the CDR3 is TGCGCCAGCAGCTTCCGGGCGGGGAGCACTGAAGCTTTCTTT. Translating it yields CASSFRAGSTEAFF.

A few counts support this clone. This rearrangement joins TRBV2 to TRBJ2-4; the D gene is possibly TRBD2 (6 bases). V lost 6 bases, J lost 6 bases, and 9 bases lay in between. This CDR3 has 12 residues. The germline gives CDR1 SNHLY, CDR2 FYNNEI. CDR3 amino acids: CASRPLANIQYF. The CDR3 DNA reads TGTGCCAGCAGGCCACTAGCAAACATTCAGTACTTC.

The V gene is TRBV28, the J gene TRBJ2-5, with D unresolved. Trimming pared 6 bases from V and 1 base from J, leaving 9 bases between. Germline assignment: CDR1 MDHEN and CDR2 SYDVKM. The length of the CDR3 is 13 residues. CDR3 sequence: CASRPSGQETQYF. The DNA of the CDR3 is TGTGCCAGCAGGCCGTCGGGCCAAGAGACCCAGTACTTC.

The chain's CDR3 is CASSERQGNTEAFF. The DNA of the CDR3 is TGTGCCAGCAGTGAGCGGCAGGGTAACACTGAAGCTTTCTTT. The gene calls are TRBV6-1 and TRBJ1-1; D may be TRBD1 (5 bases). The CDR3 is 14 residues long. V shed 3 bases and J shed 2 bases, with 10 bases lying between them. Looked up from germline, CDR1 is MNHNS and CDR2 is SASEGT.

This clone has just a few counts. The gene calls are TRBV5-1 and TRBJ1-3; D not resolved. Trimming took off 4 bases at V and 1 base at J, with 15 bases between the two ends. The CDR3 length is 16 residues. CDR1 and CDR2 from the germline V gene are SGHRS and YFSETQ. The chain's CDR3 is CASSPRDGASGNTIYF. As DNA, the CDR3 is TGCGCCAGCAGCCCCCGGGATGGAGCTTCTGGAAACACCATATATTTT.

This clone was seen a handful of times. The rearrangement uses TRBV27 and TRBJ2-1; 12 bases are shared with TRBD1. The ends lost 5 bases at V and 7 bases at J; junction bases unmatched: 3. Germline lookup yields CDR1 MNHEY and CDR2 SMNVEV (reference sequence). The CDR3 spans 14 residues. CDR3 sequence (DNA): TGTGCCAGCAGTCGGGACAGGGGGCGGAATGAGCAGTTCTTC. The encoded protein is CASSRDRGRNEQFF.

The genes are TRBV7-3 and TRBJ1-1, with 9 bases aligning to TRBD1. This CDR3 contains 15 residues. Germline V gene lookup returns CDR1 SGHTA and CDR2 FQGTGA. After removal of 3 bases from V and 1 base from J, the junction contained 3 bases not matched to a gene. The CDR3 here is CASSLTGGSNTEAFF. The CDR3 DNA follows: TGTGCCAGCAGCTTGACAGGGGGATCGAACACTGAAGCTTTCTTT.

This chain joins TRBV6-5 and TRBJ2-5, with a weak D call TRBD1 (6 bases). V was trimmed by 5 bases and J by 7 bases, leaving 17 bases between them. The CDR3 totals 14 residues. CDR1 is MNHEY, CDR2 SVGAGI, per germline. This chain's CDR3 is CASSPPDRRGTQYF. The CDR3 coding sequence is TGTGCCAGCAGTCCTCCGGACAGAAGAGGGACCCAGTACTTC.

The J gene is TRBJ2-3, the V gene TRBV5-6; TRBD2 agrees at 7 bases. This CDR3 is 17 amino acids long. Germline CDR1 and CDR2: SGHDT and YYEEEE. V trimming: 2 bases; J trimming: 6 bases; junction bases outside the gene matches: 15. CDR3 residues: CASSLLGSGNFFDTQYF. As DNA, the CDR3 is TGTGCCAGCAGCTTATTGGGCAGCGGGAACTTTTTCGATACGCAGTATTTT.

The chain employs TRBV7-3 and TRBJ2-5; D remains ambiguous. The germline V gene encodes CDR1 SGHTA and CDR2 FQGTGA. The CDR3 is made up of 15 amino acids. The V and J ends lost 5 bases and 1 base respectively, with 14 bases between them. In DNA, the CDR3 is TGTGCCAGCAGCCCCGATTTGGGCCCCCAAGAGACCCAGTACTTC. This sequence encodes CASSPDLGPQETQYF.

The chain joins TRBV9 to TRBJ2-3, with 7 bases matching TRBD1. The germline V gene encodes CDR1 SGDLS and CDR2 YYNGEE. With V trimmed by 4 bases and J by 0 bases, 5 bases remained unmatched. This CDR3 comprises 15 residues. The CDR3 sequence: CASSTTGLSTDTQYF. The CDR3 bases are TGTGCCAGCAGCACGACAGGGCTGAGCACAGATACGCAGTATTTT.

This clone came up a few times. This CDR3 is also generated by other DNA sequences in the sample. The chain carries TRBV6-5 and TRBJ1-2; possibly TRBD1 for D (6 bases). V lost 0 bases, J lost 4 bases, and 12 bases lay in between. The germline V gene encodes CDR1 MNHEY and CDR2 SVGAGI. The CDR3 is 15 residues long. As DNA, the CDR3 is TGTGCCAGCAGTTACTCGACGACAGGCCTCTATGGCTACACCTTC. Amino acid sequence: CASSYSTTGLYGYTF.

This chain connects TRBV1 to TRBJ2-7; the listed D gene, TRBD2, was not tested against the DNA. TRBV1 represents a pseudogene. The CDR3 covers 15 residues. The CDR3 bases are TGCACCAGCAGCCGACCCACGGGACTAGGTTATGGGCAGTACTTC. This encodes CTSSRPTGLGYGQYF.

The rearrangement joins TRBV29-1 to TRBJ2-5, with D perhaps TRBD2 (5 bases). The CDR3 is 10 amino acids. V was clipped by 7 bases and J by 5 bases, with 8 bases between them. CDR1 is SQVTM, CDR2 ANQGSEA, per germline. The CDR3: CSARGETQYF. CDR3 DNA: TGCAGCGCCCGCGGGGAGACCCAGTACTTC.

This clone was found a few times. CDR3 coding DNA: TGTGCCAGCTCCATAGAGGAGGGTATCGGCCTACGAGACGAGCAGTACTTC. Translation gives CASSIEEGIGLRDEQYF. V gene TRBV28 combines with J gene TRBJ2-7; possible D gene TRBD2, 6 bases. V gave up 8 bases and J gave up 5 bases, with 28 bases separating them. Per germline, CDR1 MDHEN and CDR2 SYDVKM. This CDR3 comprises 17 residues.

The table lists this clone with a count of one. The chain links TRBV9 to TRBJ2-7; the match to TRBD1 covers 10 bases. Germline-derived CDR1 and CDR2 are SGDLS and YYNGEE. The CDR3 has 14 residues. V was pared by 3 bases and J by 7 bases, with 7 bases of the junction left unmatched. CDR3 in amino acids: CASSALTGGEEQYF. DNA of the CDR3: TGTGCCAGCAGCGCCTTGACAGGGGGCGAGGAGCAGTACTTC.

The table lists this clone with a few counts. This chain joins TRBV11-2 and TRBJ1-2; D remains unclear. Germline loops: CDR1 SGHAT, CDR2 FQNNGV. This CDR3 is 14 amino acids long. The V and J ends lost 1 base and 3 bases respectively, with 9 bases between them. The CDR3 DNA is TGTGCCAGCAGCTTAGGAACAGACCACTATGGCTACACCTTC. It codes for CASSLGTDHYGYTF.

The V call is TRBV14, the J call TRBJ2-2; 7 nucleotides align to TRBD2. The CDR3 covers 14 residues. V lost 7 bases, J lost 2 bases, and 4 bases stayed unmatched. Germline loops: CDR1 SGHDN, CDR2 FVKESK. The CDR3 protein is CASKGTINTGELFF. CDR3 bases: TGTGCCAGCAAGGGGACTATCAACACCGGGGAGCTGTTTTTT.

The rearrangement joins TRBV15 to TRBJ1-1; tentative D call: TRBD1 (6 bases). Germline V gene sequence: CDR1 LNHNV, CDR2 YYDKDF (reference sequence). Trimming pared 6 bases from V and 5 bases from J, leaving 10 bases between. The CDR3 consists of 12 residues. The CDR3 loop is CATRTTGTEAFF. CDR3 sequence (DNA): TGTGCCACCAGGACCACAGGGACTGAAGCTTTCTTT. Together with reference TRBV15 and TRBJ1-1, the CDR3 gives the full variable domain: DAMVIQNPRYQVTQFGKPVTLSCSQTLNHNVMYWYQQKSSQAPKLLFHYYDKDFNNEADTPDNFQSRRPNTSFCFLDIRSPGLGDTAMYLCATRTTGTEAFFGQGTRLTVV.

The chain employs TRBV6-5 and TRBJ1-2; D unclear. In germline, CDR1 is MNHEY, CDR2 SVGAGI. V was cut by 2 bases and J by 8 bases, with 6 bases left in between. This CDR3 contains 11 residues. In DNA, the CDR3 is TGTGCCAGCAGTTACGAGGGCGGCTACACCTTC. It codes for CASSYEGGYTF.

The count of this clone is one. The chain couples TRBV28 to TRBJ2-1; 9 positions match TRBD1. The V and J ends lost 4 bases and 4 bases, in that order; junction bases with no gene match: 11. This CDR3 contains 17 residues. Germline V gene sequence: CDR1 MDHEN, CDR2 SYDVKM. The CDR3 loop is CASSSGPGQGPYNEQFF. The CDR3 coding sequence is TGTGCCAGCAGTTCGGGCCCGGGACAGGGACCTTACAATGAGCAGTTCTTC.

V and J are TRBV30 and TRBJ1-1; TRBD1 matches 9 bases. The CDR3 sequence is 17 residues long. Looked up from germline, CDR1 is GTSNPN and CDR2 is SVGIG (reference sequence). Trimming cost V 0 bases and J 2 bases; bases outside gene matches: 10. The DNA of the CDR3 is TGTGCCTGGAGTGTTAGGACAGGGGCTATGGGAAACACTGAAGCTTTCTTT. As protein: CAWSVRTGAMGNTEAFF.

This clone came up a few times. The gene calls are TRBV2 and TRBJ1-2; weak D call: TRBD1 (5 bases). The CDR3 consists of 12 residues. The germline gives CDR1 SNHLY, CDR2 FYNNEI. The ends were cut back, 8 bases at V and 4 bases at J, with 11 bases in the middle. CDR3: CASPSRGYGYTF. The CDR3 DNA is TGTGCCAGCCCTAGTAGGGGCTATGGCTACACCTTC.

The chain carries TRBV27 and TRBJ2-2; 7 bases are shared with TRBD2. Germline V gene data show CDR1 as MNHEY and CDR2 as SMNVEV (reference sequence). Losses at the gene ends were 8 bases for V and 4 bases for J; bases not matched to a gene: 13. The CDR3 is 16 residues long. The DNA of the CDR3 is TGTGCCAGCGGCTCCATAACGGGAGGAACCACCGGGGAGCTGTTTTTT. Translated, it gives CASGSITGGTTGELFF.

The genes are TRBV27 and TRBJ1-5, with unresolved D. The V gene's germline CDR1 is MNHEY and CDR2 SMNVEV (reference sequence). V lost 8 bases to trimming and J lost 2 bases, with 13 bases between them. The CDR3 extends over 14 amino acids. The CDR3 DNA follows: TGTGCCAGCGGCCTTGGAGGAGGCAATCAGCCCCAGCATTTT. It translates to CASGLGGGNQPQHF.

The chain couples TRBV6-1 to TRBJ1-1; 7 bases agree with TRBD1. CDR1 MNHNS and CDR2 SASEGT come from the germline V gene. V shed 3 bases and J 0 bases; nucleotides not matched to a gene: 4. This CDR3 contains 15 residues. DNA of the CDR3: TGTGCCAGCAGTGACCAACAGGGGATGAACACTGAAGCTTTCTTT. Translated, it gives CASSDQQGMNTEAFF.